These 6 T cell receptor beta chains share one sample of origin, sequenced in a study of T cells in Graves' hyperthyroidism and ophthalmopathy. Template material for amplifying TCR beta CDR3 regions consisted of RNA transcripts. HTBI primers were used for first-round RT-PCR of the TCR CDR3. TCRdb reprocessed the multiplex PCR reads via MiXCR and lists one record per CDR3 protein. Of about 400,000 distinct CDR3 sequences listed, roughly 13% are singletons. Sequencing input: blood. These receptors were collected from a woman younger than 35 with Graves' hyperthyroidism.

This clonotype was seen repeatedly, ten times or more. This chain links TRBV28 with TRBJ1-1; 8 bases fit TRBD1. The CDR3 is made up of 15 amino acids. Per the germline V gene, CDR1 is MDHEN and CDR2 is SYDVKM. V shed 8 bases, J shed 8 bases, and the junction held 16 bases outside the gene matches. For the CDR3, the DNA is TGTGCCAGCTCTTCCCCCGGGACAGGCCATCTCGAAGCTTTCTTT. Amino acids: CASSSPGTGHLEAFF. The variable domain in full, completed from reference TRBV28 and TRBJ1-1, reads DVKVTQSSRYLVKRTGEKVFLECVQDMDHENMFWYRQDPGLGLRLIYFSYDVKMKEKGDIPEGYSVSREKKERFSLILESASTNQTSMYLCASSSPGTGHLEAFFGQGTRLTVV.

This rearrangement joins TRBV6-2 or TRBV6-3 to TRBJ2-2; the D is unclear. V shed 0 bases and J shed 1 base, with 3 bases lying between them. CDR1 and CDR2 (germline): MNHEY, SVGEGT. The CDR3 covers 14 residues. The chain's CDR3 is CASSYSLNTGELFF. The DNA for the CDR3 is TGTGCCAGCAGTTACTCGTTGAACACCGGGGAGCTGTTTTTT.

This clonotype was observed many times. The V gene is TRBV12-3 or TRBV12-4, the J gene TRBJ1-1; D possibly corresponds to TRBD1 (5 bases). The length of the CDR3 is 14 residues. The germline V and J ends were trimmed by 3 bases and 6 bases, with 14 bases remaining between them. CDR3 DNA sequence: TGTGCCAGCAGTTTTGAGAGGGGATGGGCTGAAGCTTTCTTT. Amino acids: CASSFERGWAEAFF.

This clonotype was detected only a few times. The chain uses TRBV9 and TRBJ2-1, with TRBD2 matching 8 bases. This CDR3 is 16 amino acids long. Germline V gene data show CDR1 as SGDLS and CDR2 as YYNGEE. V dropped 0 bases and J dropped 2; count of bases not matched to a gene: 4. CDR3 loop: CASSVEREWTYNEQFF. As DNA, the CDR3 is TGTGCCAGCAGCGTAGAGCGGGAGTGGACCTACAATGAGCAGTTCTTC.

This clonotype was observed at least ten times. The CDR3 DNA reads as TGTGCCAGCAGCTTAACCAGGGGAGACTATGGCTACACCTTC. The encoded protein is CASSLTRGDYGYTF. J is TRBJ1-2 and V is TRBV7-9; D possibly corresponds to TRBD1 (6 bases). The CDR3 is 14 residues long. V lost 2 bases and J lost 3, with 10 bases in between. CDR1 and CDR2 (germline): SEHNR, FQNEAQ (reference sequence).

This clonotype was seen repeatedly, ten times or more. The chain joins TRBV29-1 to TRBJ1-1; D not certain. The germline V gene has CDR1 SQVTM and CDR2 ANQGSEA. CDR3 length: 13 amino acids. Trimming removed 2 bases at V and 10 bases at J, with 17 bases between. This chain's CDR3 is CSVEHIGKMGAFF. The CDR3 DNA is TGCAGCGTTGAACACATCGGGAAAATGGGAGCTTTCTTT.